These 20 T cell receptor beta chains share one sample of origin, sequenced in a study of technical replicates of blood from a few donors. Sequenced by immunoSEQ multiplex PCR; TCRdb stores in-frame clones only, minus some. In the table there are around 70,000 clones, roughly 97% of which are singletons. Source material: T cells isolated from PBMCs. The receptor set was obtained from a human donor in good health.

The rearrangement links TRBV11-2 to TRBJ2-1; 10 nucleotides line up with TRBD2. V lost 5 bases and J lost 9; bases outside the gene matches: 7. Per the germline V gene, CDR1 is SGHAT and CDR2 is FQNNGV. This CDR3 is 14 amino acids long. CDR3 DNA sequence: TGTGCCAGCAGCCCGATCCGACTAGCGGGTGAGCAGTTCTTC. Its translation is CASSPIRLAGEQFF.

The chain has TRBV19 and TRBJ1-5; a weak D match, TRBD1 (6 bases). CDR3 length: 14 amino acids. V was clipped by 8 bases and J by 2 bases, with 13 bases between them. Germline V CDR1 and CDR2: LNHDA, SQIVND (reference sequence). CDR3 DNA: TGTGCCAGTGCGGTCCAGGGGCGCAATCAGCCCCAGCATTTT. It translates to CASAVQGRNQPQHF.

The sample holds one count of this clone. V usage is TRBV21-1 and J usage is TRBJ1-5. TRBV21-1 is a documented pseudogene. CDR3 size: 13 residues. The CDR3 is CASSKVADQPQHF. CDR3 in DNA: TGTGCCAGCAGCAAAGTTGCGGATCAGCCCCAGCATTTT.

This clone was recorded once. This rearrangement joins TRBV19 to TRBJ2-1, with 8 bases matching TRBD1. Trimming took 10 bases from V and 0 from J; bases not matched to a gene: 5. Germline V lookup: CDR1 LNHDA, CDR2 SQIVND (reference sequence). This CDR3 region has 14 residues. In DNA, the CDR3 is TGTGCCATTCACAGGGGGATCTCCTACAATGAGCAGTTCTTC. Translation: CAIHRGISYNEQFF.

The chain couples TRBV10-1 to TRBJ2-1; 10 nucleotides match TRBD1. Trimming at V came to 3 bases and at J to 8 bases, leaving 4 bases not matched to a gene. The germline CDR1 and CDR2 sequences are WNHNN and SYGVQD (reference sequence). The CDR3 is 14 amino acids. CDR3 amino acids: CASSEDRGRDEQFF. In nucleotides, the CDR3 is TGCGCCAGCAGTGAAGACAGGGGGCGGGATGAGCAGTTCTTC.

The sample holds one count of this clone. The V call is TRBV9, the J call TRBJ1-2, with D possibly TRBD1 on 5 matching bases. Germline CDR1 SGDLS, CDR2 YYNGEE. The CDR3 is made up of 15 amino acids. V lost 0 bases and J 3 bases, leaving 12 bases between the germline ends. The CDR3 DNA sequence: TGTGCCAGCAGCGTAGATAGGGACTCACACTATGGCTACACCTTC. It codes for CASSVDRDSHYGYTF.

V usage is TRBV11-1 and J usage is TRBJ2-1, with 8 bases fitting TRBD1. CDR1 is SGHAT, CDR2 FQDESV, per germline (reference sequence). This CDR3 contains 13 residues. The J segment lost 8 bases and the V segment lost 5 bases, leaving 5 bases of the junction unmatched. The CDR3 sequence: CASSVDRGDEQFF. CDR3 DNA sequence: TGTGCCAGCAGCGTAGACAGGGGCGATGAGCAGTTCTTC.

V gene TRBV10-1 combines with J gene TRBJ1-1, with D possibly matching TRBD1 (6 bases). The germline V and J ends were trimmed by 7 bases and 1 base, with 7 bases remaining between them. The CDR3 runs to 12 residues. Germline lookup yields CDR1 WNHNN and CDR2 SYGVQD (reference sequence). CDR3 residues: CASMGANTEAFF. The CDR3 coding sequence is TGCGCCAGCATGGGGGCGAACACTGAAGCTTTCTTT.

V and J are TRBV27 and TRBJ2-2; a weak D match, TRBD1 (5 bases). The length of the CDR3 is 15 residues. Trimming removed 4 bases from V and 7 bases from J, with 16 bases in between. The V gene's germline CDR1 is MNHEY and CDR2 SMNVEV (reference sequence). CDR3 nucleotides: TGTGCCAGCAGTTGGGCCAGGGATTTCGGCGGGGAGCTGTTTTTT. Protein: CASSWARDFGGELFF.

The V and J genes are TRBV7-2 and TRBJ2-7; 7 bases align to TRBD2. CDR1 and CDR2 (germline): SGHTA, FQGNSA. CDR3 length: 15 amino acids. Trimming cost V 0 bases and J 4 bases; bases outside gene matches: 6. The CDR3 DNA is TGTGCCAGCAGCTTAGCGGGCGGGAGACCATACGAGCAGTACTTC. This gives the protein CASSLAGGRPYEQYF.

This clone was counted between two and nine times. This chain links TRBV13 with TRBJ1-4, with TRBD1 matching over 8 bases. V shed 6 bases, J shed 6 bases, and the junction held 9 bases outside the gene matches. The CDR3 covers 15 residues. Germline V gives CDR1 PRHDT, CDR2 FYEKMQ (reference sequence). The CDR3 DNA sequence: TGTGCCAGCAGGGGAGACGACAGGGGTGATGAAAAACTGTTTTTT. It specifies CASRGDDRGDEKLFF.

The chain couples TRBV7-9 to TRBJ1-5, with 8 bases fitting TRBD1. Germline lookup yields CDR1 SEHNR and CDR2 FQNEAQ (reference sequence). Trimming cost V 2 bases and J 4 bases; bases outside gene matches: 4. This CDR3 has 15 residues. CDR3 loop: CASSLSTGDNQPQHF. CDR3 coding DNA: TGTGCCAGCAGCTTATCGACAGGGGATAATCAGCCCCAGCATTTT. Full variable domain (missing parts from reference TRBV7-9 and TRBJ1-5): DTGVSQNPRHKITKRGQNVTFRCDPISEHNRLYWYRQTLGQGPEFLTYFQNEAQLEKSRLLSDRFSAERPKGSFSTLEIQRTEQGDSAMYLCASSLSTGDNQPQHFGDGTRLSIL.

This chain joins TRBV7-9 and TRBJ1-2; D is possibly TRBD1 (6 bases). From germline, CDR1 is SEHNR and CDR2 FQNEAQ (reference sequence). V shed 0 bases and J shed 8 bases, with 10 bases lying between them. This CDR3 is 13 amino acids long. The CDR3 DNA follows: TGTGCCAGCAGCTTAGCGCAGGGGAAGGGCTACACCTTC. It translates to CASSLAQGKGYTF.

V usage is TRBV6-5 and J usage is TRBJ2-7, with D possibly being TRBD2 (7 bases). The germline V gene encodes CDR1 MNHEY and CDR2 SVGAGI. This CDR3 is built from 16 residues. The V and J ends lost 0 bases and 7 bases respectively, with 19 bases between them. The CDR3: CASSYSPRTRGWEQYF. For the CDR3, the DNA is TGTGCCAGCAGTTACTCCCCCCGGACTAGGGGGTGGGAGCAGTACTTC.

The V gene is TRBV19, the J gene TRBJ2-5; D uncertain. This CDR3 is 13 amino acids long. Per the germline V gene, CDR1 is LNHDA and CDR2 is SQIVND (reference sequence). Trimming left V 1 base short and J 4 bases short, with 7 bases between. This CDR3 is CASSIGLVETQYF. The CDR3 DNA follows: TGTGCCAGTAGTATAGGGCTTGTAGAGACCCAGTACTTC.

The chain joins TRBV27 to TRBJ1-1; perhaps TRBD1 as D (5 bases). Trimming removed 3 bases at V and 4 bases at J, with 12 bases between. Germline assignment: CDR1 MNHEY and CDR2 SMNVEV (reference sequence). The CDR3 sequence is 14 residues long. The CDR3 is CASSFSRRGTEAFF. CDR3 nucleotide sequence: TGTGCCAGCAGTTTTTCCAGGAGGGGCACTGAAGCTTTCTTT.

The V gene is TRBV7-2, the J gene TRBJ1-5; TRBD1 matches 7 bases. V lost 4 bases, J lost 6 bases, and 6 bases stayed unmatched. The CDR3 has 14 amino acids. From germline, CDR1 is SGHTA and CDR2 FQGNSA. CDR3: CASSSRGERQPQHF. The CDR3 DNA is TGTGCCAGCAGCTCCAGGGGGGAGCGTCAGCCCCAGCATTTT.

The rearrangement uses TRBV6-5 and TRBJ1-4, with no clear D. The CDR3 is made up of 14 amino acids. Germline CDR1 is MNHEY and CDR2 is SVGAGI. The V end lost 5 bases, the J end lost 6 bases, and 13 bases lay between the germline ends. CDR3 in DNA: TGTGCCAGCAGTATACGAGGGTCTTATGAAAAACTGTTTTTT. Translated: CASSIRGSYEKLFF.

The V call is TRBV6-1, the J call TRBJ2-7; D is uncertain. Germline-derived CDR1 and CDR2 are MNHNS and SASEGT. Deletions cut 0 bases from V and 4 bases from J, with 7 bases between. The CDR3 runs to 13 residues. CDR3: CASSEAQLYEQYF. The CDR3 nucleotides read TGTGCCAGCAGTGAAGCGCAACTTTACGAGCAGTACTTC.

The chain couples TRBV6-1 to TRBJ2-2, with TRBD1 matching 8 bases. The V segment lost 6 bases and the J segment 3 bases; nucleotides outside the gene matches: 6. CDR1 is MNHNS and CDR2 is SASEGT in the germline V gene. This CDR3 is built from 15 residues. The CDR3 sequence is CASSLQGVDTGELFF. DNA for the CDR3: TGTGCCAGCAGCCTACAGGGGGTAGACACCGGGGAGCTGTTTTTT.